A selection of T cell receptor beta chains follows, all from one sample in a study of graft-versus-host responses after intestinal transplantation. Antigens for these TCRs are unknown. Assay used: immunoSEQ multiplex PCR; TCRdb lists only in-frame clones, some missing. The repertoire holds 100,000 to 110,000 clones, with roughly nine tenths as singletons. The sequencing here drew on unstimulated CD4+ T cells sorted from spleen or lymph node cells, taken before transplant. The receptor source for this set is a human donor who was the organ donor for an intestinal transplant. Both conserved end residues are trimmed from each CDR3. Clone size is not always given. Where it is, it says once, few, many or a class for expanded clones.

V gene | clone size | CDR3 protein
TRBV27 | - | ASSFSQGHNEQY
TRBV18 | - | ASSPNPPGPYNSPLH
TRBV28 | - | ASSLTTGNSYGYT
TRBV28 | - | ASRGQESYNEQF
TRBV15 | - | ATSRDGGDGEKLF
TRBV6-5 | - | ASEDSGDYGYT
TRBV27 | - | ASSLGQGYYGYT
TRBV30 | - | AWSDRGDQPQH
TRBV19 | - | ASSIGGNTEAF
TRBV5-1 | - | ASSPSSGVVSEKLF
TRBV12-2 | - | ASRLVSPNEKLF
TRBV6-1 | - | AARQATYGYT
TRBV7-9 | - | ASSRTGGPNTEAF
TRBV20-1 | once | SAGRQGN
TRBV7-7 | few | ASSVGPTGELF
TRBV5-1 | - | ASSLTPTGLGEKLF
TRBV5-6 | - | ASSTANSGNTIY
TRBV15 | - | ATSTSGGNTEAF
TRBV5-1 | - | ASSTGKDNPYGYT
TRBV4-1 | - | ASSQDLGRGELF
TRBV7-2 | - | ASSPQQINQPQH
TRBV5-1 | - | ASSLMPRGTGELF
TRBV10-1 | - | ASSGQGADTQY
TRBV7-9 | - | ASQVIGKSEAF
TRBV6-5 | - | ASRSRGANTGELF
TRBV7-8 | - | ASSGGTASYEQY
TRBV5-4 | - | ASSPRGTSGNTIY
TRBV27 | few | ASSLIDSTDTQY
TRBV28 | few | ASTTTGRNTIY
TRBV6-6 | few | ASRAPSNQPQH
TRBV19 | - | ASSFSVQPQH
TRBV7-9 | - | ASSSLAEGGVTQY
TRBV28 | - | ASSLSDRIRGYGYT
TRBV4-1 | - | ASSPYHRGMNTEAF
TRBV19 | - | ASSVGQFTTNEKLF
TRBV5-1 | - | ASSLGTGQGAGEAF
TRBV27 | - | ASSLRQGNTEAF
TRBV7-9 | - | ASSPGISTVGF
TRBV30 | once | ASGQGLVAF
TRBV27 | - | ASSLVAGGPLTYEQY